This T cell receptor beta chain comes out of a study of T cell responses to AZD1222 COVID-19 vaccine. Germline lookup yields CDR1 LNHDA and CDR2 SQIVND (reference sequence). The CDR3 covers 13 residues. V lost 10 bases, J lost 10 bases, and 9 bases stayed unmatched. Assay: immunoSEQ multiplex PCR; the TCRdb copy retains only in-frame clones and omits some. The sample has about 73,000 clones; approximately 88% are singletons. The input for sequencing was peripheral blood, taken on day 0 of AZD1222 vaccination. The TCR sequence derives from an adult in good health. The chain has TRBV19 and TRBJ1-6; TRBD1 matches at 8 bases. The CDR3 region has the DNA TGTGCCACCGCTCGGACAGGGCTGTCACCCCTCCACTTT. It encodes CATARTGLSPLHF.